The 20 T cell receptor beta chains in this list originate from one sample, sequenced in a study of T cell repertoires in cytomegalovirus infection. TCRdb re-derived calls from the reads in MiXCR, one entry per CDR3 protein. The data contain approximately 500,000 distinct CDR3 sequences, about 26% of them singletons. Sequenced: PBMCs. These receptors were obtained from a human donor in good health (CMV status not recorded). Some clones in this sample may be carry-over from other donors' samples.

The rearrangement links TRBV28 to TRBJ2-5, with D possibly being TRBD2 (5 bases). This CDR3 comprises 13 residues. Germline V gene lookup returns CDR1 MDHEN and CDR2 SYDVKM. V was pared by 6 bases and J by 7 bases, with 15 bases between. CDR3 loop: CASSLTRVGTQYF. The CDR3 DNA follows: TGTGCCAGCAGCCTAACTAGGGTCGGGACCCAGTACTTC.

This clonotype was counted many times. J is TRBJ1-1 and V is TRBV7-9; D uncertain. The CDR3 has 11 amino acids. V lost 4 bases to trimming and J lost 9 bases, with 9 bases between them. Germline V gene data show CDR1 as SEHNR and CDR2 as FQNEAQ (reference sequence). CDR3: CASSSKVKAFF. The CDR3 region has the DNA TGTGCCAGCAGCTCAAAGGTGAAAGCTTTCTTT.

The DNA of the CDR3 is TGTGCCAGCAGCTCGGACCCGAGAGGTCTTTACGAGCAGTACTTC. Translated, it gives CASSSDPRGLYEQYF. The chain couples TRBV7-2 to TRBJ2-7, with D uncertain. CDR1 is SGHTA, CDR2 FQGNSA, per germline. Trimming took 4 bases from V and 4 from J, leaving 17 bases between them. The CDR3 sequence is 15 residues long.

J is TRBJ2-7 and V is TRBV10-1; 10 bases fit TRBD2. This CDR3 is built from 17 residues. V trimming: 0 bases; J trimming: 1 base; junction bases outside the gene matches: 6. Germline V gives CDR1 WNHNN, CDR2 SYGVQD (reference sequence). DNA for the CDR3: TGCGCCAGCAGTGAGTCGTTTGGAGCGGGAGGGTCCTACGAGCAGTACGTC. This translates into CASSESFGAGGSYEQYV.

V and J are TRBV5-4 and TRBJ2-3; TRBD1 might be the D (6 bases). The CDR3 sequence is 16 residues long. The V gene lost 4 bases and the J gene lost 2 bases, with 17 bases spanning the gap. Germline CDR1 SGHNT, CDR2 YYREEE (reference sequence). The CDR3 DNA follows: TGTGCCAGCAGCGCCGTACTGACAGGTTCCACAGATACGCAGTATTTT. This gives the protein CASSAVLTGSTDTQYF.

This clonotype showed up many times. This CDR3 reads CASSSTGGAGNGNTIYF. The CDR3 DNA reads TGTGCCAGCAGCTCAACAGGGGGCGCGGGGAATGGAAACACCATATATTTT. The gene calls are TRBV7-8 and TRBJ1-3, with 9 bases identical to TRBD1. The CDR3 has 17 amino acids. The germline CDR1 and CDR2 sequences are SGHVS and FQNEAQ. Trimming took 4 bases from V and 3 from J; bases not matched to a gene: 10.

The J gene is TRBJ1-2, the V gene TRBV12-3 or TRBV12-4; D ambiguous. V was pared by 7 bases and J by 0 bases, with 18 bases between. The CDR3 has 16 amino acids. The CDR3, as DNA: TGTGCCAGCATCGACGACTGGGAGTTAGCTAACTATGGCTACACCTTC. Its protein is CASIDDWELANYGYTF.

The chain combines TRBV28 with TRBJ2-3, with 9 positions matching TRBD2. The CDR3 runs to 15 residues. The germline V gene encodes CDR1 MDHEN and CDR2 SYDVKM. The trim removed 4 bases at V and 4 bases at J, leaving 6 bases unmatched. The CDR3 reads CASSSHSGSPDTQYF. The CDR3 DNA sequence: TGTGCCAGCAGTTCACATAGCGGGAGCCCAGATACGCAGTATTTT.

This clonotype was seen only a few times. The V gene is TRBV11-2, the J gene TRBJ2-6; TRBD1 is a possible D gene (5 bases). Trimming pared 1 base from V and 10 bases from J, leaving 11 bases between. CDR1 and CDR2 from the germline V gene are SGHAT and FQNNGV. The CDR3 spans 14 residues. The CDR3 DNA reads TGTGCCAGCAGCTTAGTTGACAGCGCAAACGTCCTGACTTTC. This gives the protein CASSLVDSANVLTF.

In nucleotides, the CDR3 is TGTGCCAGTAGTACAATCACTAGCGGGAGTTACAATGAGCAGTTCTTC. Protein: CASSTITSGSYNEQFF. V usage is TRBV19 and J usage is TRBJ2-1; the match to TRBD2 covers 11 bases. The V gene's germline CDR1 is LNHDA and CDR2 SQIVND (reference sequence). This CDR3 region has 16 residues. V dropped 4 bases and J dropped 4; count of bases not matched to a gene: 6. Using reference TRBV19 and TRBJ2-1 for the parts outside the CDR3, the full variable domain is DGGITQSPKYLFRKEGQNVTLSCEQNLNHDAMYWYRQDPGQGLRLIYYSQIVNDFQKGDIAEGYSVSREKKESFPLTVTSAQKNPTAFYLCASSTITSGSYNEQFFGPGTRLTVL.

This clonotype was detected once. A clone one base away is much larger, so this may be a read error. The chain recombines TRBV7-2 with TRBJ2-7, with 8 bases identical to TRBD1. There are 17 residues in the CDR3. Germline loops: CDR1 SGHTA, CDR2 FQGNSA. The DNA for the CDR3 is TGTGCCAGCGGATCGCAATATGGTGGCAGGGGGCTGTACGTGCAGTACTTC. This encodes CASGSQYGGRGLYVQYF. The full variable domain, in which reference TRBV7-2 and TRBJ2-7 provide the parts outside the CDR3, is GAGVSQSPSNKVTEKGKDVELRCDPISGHTALYWYRQSLGQGLEFLIYFQGNSAPDKSGLPSDRFSAERTGGSVSTLTIQRTQQEDSAVYLCASGSQYGGRGLYVQYFGPGTRLTVT.

This clonotype was seen more than once but under ten times. This chain links TRBV6-2 or TRBV6-3 with TRBJ1-5; possibly TRBD1 for D (6 bases). Germline V lookup: CDR1 MNHEY, CDR2 SVGEGT. V was shortened by 0 bases and J by 6 bases, with 9 bases between the two germline ends. The CDR3 covers 14 residues. The CDR3 here is CASSYSPGAQPQHF. The DNA for the CDR3 is TGTGCCAGCAGTTACTCGCCAGGGGCTCAGCCCCAGCATTTT.

The CDR3 loop is CASSLASGYTF. In nucleotides, the CDR3 is TGTGCCAGCAGTTTGGCATCGGGCTACACCTTC. The chain combines TRBV28 with TRBJ1-2; no firm D call. The CDR3 sequence is 11 residues long. Germline loops: CDR1 MDHEN, CDR2 SYDVKM. The V and J ends lost 3 bases and 8 bases respectively, with 7 bases between them.

As regards this clonotype: A clone one base away is much larger, so this may be a read error. The chain joins TRBV7-2 to TRBJ1-2; no firm D call. Germline V lookup: CDR1 SGHTA, CDR2 FQGNSA. The CDR3 length is 13 residues. The CDR3 DNA reads TGTCCCAGCAGCGAGTACTACGTTGATGGCTACACCTTC. It is translated as CPSSEYYVDGYTF.

In this sample, this clonotype turned up a few times. The chain uses TRBV2 and TRBJ2-5; D call uncertain. CDR3 length equals 13 residues. CDR1 SNHLY and CDR2 FYNNEI come from the germline V gene. V lost 7 bases and J lost 3, with 12 bases in between. The CDR3 spells CASTEATKETQYF. Here the CDR3 DNA reads TGTGCCAGCACGGAAGCGACCAAAGAGACCCAGTACTTC. The whole variable domain, remainder taken from reference TRBV2 and TRBJ2-5, is EPEVTQTPSHQVTQMGQEVILRCVPISNHLYFYWYRQILGQKVEFLVSFYNNEISEKSEIFDDQFSVERPDGSNFTLKIRSTKLEDSAMYFCASTEATKETQYFGPGTRLLVL.

The V and J genes are TRBV28 and TRBJ1-1; no firm D call. Germline lookup yields CDR1 MDHEN and CDR2 SYDVKM. CDR3 size: 13 residues. V was shortened by 5 bases and J by 3 bases, with 10 bases between the two germline ends. CDR3 loop: CASSGGLDTEAFF. The CDR3 DNA reads as TGTGCCAGCAGTGGAGGATTGGACACTGAAGCTTTCTTT.

This clonotype turned up a few times. CDR3 sequence reads: CASRLEGTYRGYTF. CDR3 in DNA: TGTGCCAGCCGGCTCGAAGGTACCTATCGTGGCTACACCTTC. The J gene is TRBJ1-2, the V gene TRBV28; D is undetermined. Germline loops: CDR1 MDHEN, CDR2 SYDVKM. CDR3 length: 14 residues. Trimming removed 8 bases from V and 7 bases from J, with 20 bases in between.

This clonotype has just a few counts. This rearrangement joins TRBV7-2 to TRBJ2-7, with TRBD2 identical over 7 bases. Looked up from germline, CDR1 is SGHTA and CDR2 is FQGNSA. The V segment lost 3 bases and the J segment 0 bases; nucleotides outside the gene matches: 11. CDR3 size: 17 residues. CDR3 nucleotide sequence: TGTGCCAGCAGCTTCGGCGGGGGAGCCTTCAGCTCCTACGAGCAGTACTTC. Protein sequence: CASSFGGGAFSSYEQYF.

The J gene is TRBJ2-7, the V gene TRBV27; tentatively, D is TRBD2 (6 bases). The CDR3 spans 16 residues. V was trimmed by 4 bases and J by 0 bases, leaving 16 bases between them. Germline V gives CDR1 MNHEY, CDR2 SMNVEV (reference sequence). CDR3 sequence reads: CASSSELAHSSYEQYF. Written as DNA, the CDR3 is TGTGCCAGCAGTTCAGAGCTAGCGCATAGCTCCTACGAGCAGTACTTC.

The J gene is TRBJ1-1, the V gene TRBV6-2 or TRBV6-3; TRBD1 might be the D (6 bases). This CDR3 spans 15 amino acids. The germline V and J ends were trimmed by 1 base and 1 base, with 10 bases remaining between them. CDR1 MNHEY and CDR2 SVGEGT come from the germline V gene. The CDR3 is CASSYYGTPNTEAFF. The DNA for the CDR3 is TGTGCCAGCAGTTACTACGGGACACCGAACACTGAAGCTTTCTTT.